These T cell receptor beta chains were read from a single sample in a study of cytotoxic CD8 clonotypes in ibrutinib-treated CLL. The assay was immunoSEQ multiplex PCR, and TCRdb's table has in-frame clones only and misses some. The table shows 150,000 or so clones, with 81% occurring only once. Sample: PBMCs, taken after 12 months of ibrutinib treatment. The receptor source for this set is a human donor with chronic lymphocytic leukemia. Each CDR3 is given with its conserved first and last residue. The order of the fields is clone size, J gene, V gene, D gene, CDR3 DNA, CDR3 protein. A D gene is named only where the DNA matches it firmly. Clone size is stated in some rows and not others, as once, few, many or a class when expanded.

few TRBJ1-6 TRBV5-6 TRBD1 TGTGCCAGCAGCACCGGACAGGCAGATCCATATAATTCACCCCTCCACTTT CASSTGQADPYNSPLHF
few TRBJ1-3 TRBV9 TRBD1 TGTGCCAGCAGCGCGTCGACAGGGGGCCCTGGAAACACCATATATTTT CASSASTGGPGNTIYF
. TRBJ2-1 TRBV4-2 . TGTGCCAGCAGCCAGGGTCCCAGCCCGAGGGACAATGAGCAGTTCTTC CASSQGPSPRDNEQFF
. TRBJ2-1 TRBV28 . TGTGCCAGCAGTTTGAACATCTACAATGAGCAGTTCTTC CASSLNIYNEQFF
. TRBJ2-1 TRBV7-9 TRBD2 TGTGCCAGCAGCTTATTACTAGCGGTATACAATGAGCAGTTCTTC CASSLLLAVYNEQFF
many TRBJ1-3 TRBV19 . TGTGCCAGTAGTTTTTACGGGCCCTCTGGAAACACCATATATTTT CASSFYGPSGNTIYF
. TRBJ2-1 TRBV11-2 TRBD2 TGTGCCAGCAGCCCTCTAGCGGGAGTGAGGAATGAGCAGTTCTTC CASSPLAGVRNEQFF
. TRBJ2-6 TRBV18 . TGTGCCAGCTCACCACAGCTTCTTCGCTCTGGGGCCAACGTCCTGACTTTC CASSPQLLRSGANVLTF
once TRBJ1-1 TRBV29-1 . TGCAGCGTTGACGGAACTCCTGGTAACCAGGGCACTGAAGCTTTCTTT CSVDGTPGNQGTEAFF
. TRBJ1-1 TRBV7-6 . TGTGCCAGCAGCTTAAGATCGCAGGGTATGAACACTGAAGCTTTCTTT CASSLRSQGMNTEAFF
. TRBJ1-6 TRBV7-2 TRBD1 TGTGCCAGCAGCTTATGGACAGGGATTGATTCACCCCTCCACTTT CASSLWTGIDSPLHF
. TRBJ1-1 TRBV5-1 . TGCGCCAGCAGCCCCTGGCGAGATCAGAACACTGAAGCTTTCTTT CASSPWRDQNTEAFF
. TRBJ2-4 TRBV28 . TGTGCCAGCAGTTTAGATCCGAGGCTAGCCAAAAACATTCAGTACTTC CASSLDPRLAKNIQYF
few TRBJ1-5 TRBV6-1 . TGTGCCAGTATATCCGGGACACTCAATCAGCCCCAGCATTTT CASISGTLNQPQHF
. TRBJ1-1 TRBV6-5 . TGTGCCAGCAGTTACTCCCAGGGCCTAAGGACTGAAGCTTTCTTT CASSYSQGLRTEAFF
once TRBJ1-2 TRBV28 . TGTGCGTCGAGGGCTAACTATGGCTACACCTTC CASRANYGYTF
. TRBJ1-2 TRBV20-1 . TGCAGTGCTGTGCATAACTATGGCTACACCTTC CSAVHNYGYTF
. TRBJ1-1 TRBV19 . TGTGCCAGTAGTATAGGAGGAGGGCCCACTGAAGCTTTCTTT CASSIGGGPTEAFF
. TRBJ2-7 TRBV5-1 TRBD2 TGCGCCAGCATTCAGGGACTACGCCCTCCCTACGAGCAGTACTTC CASIQGLRPPYEQYF
. TRBJ2-2 TRBV4-3 . TGCGCCAGCAGCTACTATCGGGCAGGGTGGATTCCGGGGGAGCTGTTTTTT CASSYYRAGWIPGELFF
. TRBJ2-3 TRBV6-6 TRBD2 TGTGCCAGCAGGTGGACTAGCGGGGGATTGGGGGATACGCAGTATTTT CASRWTSGGLGDTQYF
. TRBJ2-3 TRBV7-3 . TGTGCCAGCAGCTTACAGAAACCCGCGCCGAGGACTACCAGTCCTAGCACAGATACGCAGTATTTT CASSLQKPAPRTTSPSTDTQYF
. TRBJ1-5 TRBV7-2 . TGTGCCAGCAGCTCATACAATCAGCCCCAGCATTTT CASSSYNQPQHF
few TRBJ1-1 TRBV6-5 . TGTGCCAGCAGTCGCTCAGGAATGAACACTGAAGCTTTCTTT CASSRSGMNTEAFF
. TRBJ2-3 TRBV7-9 TRBD1 TGTGCCAGCAGGGAGGACAGGGGGCCTTCAGATACGCAGTATTTT CASREDRGPSDTQYF
. TRBJ2-7 TRBV5-1 TRBD1 TGCGCCAGCAGCCCCGGGACAGGGATCGAGCAGTACTTC CASSPGTGIEQYF
. TRBJ1-1 TRBV2 TRBD1 TGTGCCAGCATTTCCGACAGGGGTAGGAACACTGAAGCTTTCTTT CASISDRGRNTEAFF
. TRBJ2-1 TRBV5-4 . TGTGCCAGCACCCCGGGACAATGGGGCAATGAGCAGTTCTTC CASTPGQWGNEQFF
. TRBJ1-1 TRBV12-5 . TGTGCTAGTGGTTCCGGCTACACTGAAGCTTTCTTT CASGSGYTEAFF
. TRBJ2-1 TRBV29-1 TRBD1 TGCAGCGTTGAAGTCCCCGGGACAGGAGCCTACAATGAGCAGTTCTTC CSVEVPGTGAYNEQFF
. TRBJ2-3 TRBV7-9 TRBD2 TGTGCCAGCAGCTCGACTAGCGAGGACACAGATACGCAGTATTTT CASSSTSEDTDTQYF
. TRBJ2-7 TRBV4-3 . TGCGCCAGCAGCCAAGATGCGGCAGGGGCCTACGAGCAGTACTTC CASSQDAAGAYEQYF
. TRBJ2-7 TRBV28 TRBD1 TGTGCCAGCAGTTCCCAGACAGGGGGGTTCTACGAGCAGTACTTC CASSSQTGGFYEQYF
. TRBJ1-3 TRBV18 TRBD1 TGTGCCAGCTCACCCACGGACAGGCTGGGCTCTGGAAACACCATATATTTT CASSPTDRLGSGNTIYF
. TRBJ2-5 TRBV19 TRBD2 TGTGCCAGTACGTTAGCGGGGGGCTACCAAGAGACCCAGTACTTC CASTLAGGYQETQYF
. TRBJ2-7 TRBV7-2 . TGTGCCAGCAGCTCACTATTTACAGGGTTTGGGGAGCAGTACTTC CASSSLFTGFGEQYF
. TRBJ2-2 TRBV28 . TGTGCCAGCAGCCCACCGAACACCGGGGAGCTGTTTTTT CASSPPNTGELFF
. TRBJ2-3 TRBV7-9 . TGTGCCAGCAGCTTACAGGGACTGCCGATAAAAGATACGCAGTATTTT CASSLQGLPIKDTQYF
. TRBJ2-2 TRBV29-1 . TGCAGCGTCAGTAGGGTTCACACCGGGGAGCTGTTTTTT CSVSRVHTGELFF
. TRBJ2-7 TRBV27 TRBD1 TGTGCCAGCAGACCGAGGACAGGTACGATCTCCTACGAGCAGTACTTC CASRPRTGTISYEQYF
. TRBJ2-5 TRBV7-3 TRBD1 TGTGCCAGCAGCCCGGGGACAGGGAAAGAGACCCAGTACTTC CASSPGTGKETQYF